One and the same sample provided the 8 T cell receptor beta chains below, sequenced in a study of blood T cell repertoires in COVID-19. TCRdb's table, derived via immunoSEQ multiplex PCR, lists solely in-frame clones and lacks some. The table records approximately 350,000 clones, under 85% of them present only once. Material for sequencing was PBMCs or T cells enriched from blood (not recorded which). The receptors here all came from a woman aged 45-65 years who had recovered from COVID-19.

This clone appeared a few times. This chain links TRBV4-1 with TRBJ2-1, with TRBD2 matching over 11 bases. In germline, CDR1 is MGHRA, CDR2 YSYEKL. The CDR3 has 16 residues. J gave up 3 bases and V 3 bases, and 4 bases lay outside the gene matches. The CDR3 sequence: CASSQETSGVYNEQFF. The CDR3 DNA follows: TGCGCCAGCAGCCAGGAGACTAGCGGGGTCTACAATGAGCAGTTCTTC.

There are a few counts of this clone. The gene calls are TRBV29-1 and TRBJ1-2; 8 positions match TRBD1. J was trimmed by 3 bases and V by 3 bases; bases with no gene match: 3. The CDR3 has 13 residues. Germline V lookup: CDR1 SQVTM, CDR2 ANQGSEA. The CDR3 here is CSVEDRVDYGYTF. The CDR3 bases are TGCAGCGTTGAGGACAGGGTCGACTATGGCTACACCTTC.

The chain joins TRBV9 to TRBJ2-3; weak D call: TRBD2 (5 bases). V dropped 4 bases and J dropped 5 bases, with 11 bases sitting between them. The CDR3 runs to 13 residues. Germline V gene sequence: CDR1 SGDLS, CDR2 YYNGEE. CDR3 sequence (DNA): TGTGCCAGCAGCCCCTCGGAGGAAGATACGCAGTATTTT. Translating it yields CASSPSEEDTQYF. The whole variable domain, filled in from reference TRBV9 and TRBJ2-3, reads DSGVTQTPKHLITATGQRVTLRCSPRSGDLSVYWYQQSLDQGLQFLIQYYNGEERAKGNILERFSAQQFPDLHSELNLSSLELGDSALYFCASSPSEEDTQYFGPGTRLTVL.

This CDR3 reads CASSEDWGGIYEQYF. CDR3 nucleotides: TGTGCCAGCAGTGAAGATTGGGGCGGAATCTACGAGCAGTACTTC. The chain couples TRBV6-1 to TRBJ2-7, with D perhaps TRBD1 (5 bases). The germline gives CDR1 MNHNS, CDR2 SASEGT. The germline V and J ends were trimmed by 1 base and 3 bases, with 13 bases remaining between them. The CDR3 is made up of 15 amino acids.

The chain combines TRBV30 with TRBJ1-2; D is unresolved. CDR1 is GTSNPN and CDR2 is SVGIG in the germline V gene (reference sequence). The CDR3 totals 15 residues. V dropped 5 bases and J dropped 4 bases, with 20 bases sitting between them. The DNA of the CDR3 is TGTGCCTGGGGGCCTAGCGGATCCACCGTCTATGGCTACACCTTC. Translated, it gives CAWGPSGSTVYGYTF. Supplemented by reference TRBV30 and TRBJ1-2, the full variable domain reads SQTIHQWPATLVQPVGSPLSLECTVEGTSNPNLYWYRQAAGRGLQLLFYSVGIGQISSEVPQNLSASRPQDRQFILSSKKLLLSDSGFYLCAWGPSGSTVYGYTFGSGTRLTVV.

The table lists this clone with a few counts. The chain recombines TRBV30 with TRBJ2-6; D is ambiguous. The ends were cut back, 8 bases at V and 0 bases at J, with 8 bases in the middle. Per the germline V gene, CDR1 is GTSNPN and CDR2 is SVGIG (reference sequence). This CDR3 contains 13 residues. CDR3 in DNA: TGTGCCCTCACCGGCTCTGGGGCCAACGTCCTGACTTTC. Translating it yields CALTGSGANVLTF.

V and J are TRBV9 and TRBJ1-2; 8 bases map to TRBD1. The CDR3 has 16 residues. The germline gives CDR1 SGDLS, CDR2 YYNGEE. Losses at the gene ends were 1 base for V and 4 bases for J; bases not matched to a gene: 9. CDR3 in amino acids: CASSVRAGGASYGYTF. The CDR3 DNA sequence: TGTGCCAGCAGCGTAAGGGCAGGGGGCGCCTCCTATGGCTACACCTTC.

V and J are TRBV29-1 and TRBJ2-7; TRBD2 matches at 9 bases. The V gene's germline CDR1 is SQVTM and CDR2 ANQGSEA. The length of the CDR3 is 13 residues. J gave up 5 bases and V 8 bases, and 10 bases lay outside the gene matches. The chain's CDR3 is CSMEEREEHEQYF. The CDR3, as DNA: TGCAGCATGGAGGAGCGGGAGGAACACGAGCAGTACTTC.